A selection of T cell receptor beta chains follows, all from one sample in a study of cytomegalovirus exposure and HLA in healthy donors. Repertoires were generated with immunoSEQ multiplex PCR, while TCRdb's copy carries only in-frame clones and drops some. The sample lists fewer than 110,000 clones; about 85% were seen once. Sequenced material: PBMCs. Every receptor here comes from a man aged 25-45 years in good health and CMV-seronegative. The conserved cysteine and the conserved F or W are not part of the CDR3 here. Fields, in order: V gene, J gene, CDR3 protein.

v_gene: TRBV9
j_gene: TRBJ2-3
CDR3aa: ASSVGLSGRAPDTQY

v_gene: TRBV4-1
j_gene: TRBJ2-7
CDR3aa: ASSLAGGGEQY

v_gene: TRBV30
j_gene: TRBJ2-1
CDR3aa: AWAATSGNNEQF

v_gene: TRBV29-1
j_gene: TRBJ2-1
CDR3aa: SVDAGTAYNEQF

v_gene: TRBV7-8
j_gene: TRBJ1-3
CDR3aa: ASSTDGRGNTIY

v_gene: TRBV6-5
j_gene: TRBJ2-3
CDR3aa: ASSLLWGSTDTQY

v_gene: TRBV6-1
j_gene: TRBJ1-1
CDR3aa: ASRGGTGGNTEAF

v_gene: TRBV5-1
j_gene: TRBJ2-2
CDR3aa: ASSLDQVGGELF

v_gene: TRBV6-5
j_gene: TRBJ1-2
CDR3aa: ASRATGGITYGYT

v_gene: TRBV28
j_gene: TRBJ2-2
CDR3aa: ASRGGTGELF

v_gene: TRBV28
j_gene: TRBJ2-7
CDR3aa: ASSKFRAGGPYEQY

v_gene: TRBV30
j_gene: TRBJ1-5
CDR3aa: AWSRISDQPQH

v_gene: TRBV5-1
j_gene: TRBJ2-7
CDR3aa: ASVGGEQY

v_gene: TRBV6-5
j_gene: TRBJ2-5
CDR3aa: ASREGRETQY

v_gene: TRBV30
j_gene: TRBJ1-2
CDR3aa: AWTPGWGGEYGYT

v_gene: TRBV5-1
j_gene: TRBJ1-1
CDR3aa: ASSLAPDSGTEAF

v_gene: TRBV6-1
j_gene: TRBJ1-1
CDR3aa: ASNLGGNTEAF

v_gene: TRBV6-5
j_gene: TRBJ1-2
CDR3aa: ASRKGANYGYT

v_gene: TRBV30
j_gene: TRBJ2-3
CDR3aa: AWDPGGDTQY

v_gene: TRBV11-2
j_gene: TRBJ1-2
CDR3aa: ASSLEGGGRSYGYT

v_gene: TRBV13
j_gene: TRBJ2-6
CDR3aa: ASSSWDRESSGANVLT

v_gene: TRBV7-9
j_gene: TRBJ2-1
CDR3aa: ASSNGGTSGGMPVEQF

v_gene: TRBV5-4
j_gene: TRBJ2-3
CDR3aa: ASSLRGGRTSTDTQY

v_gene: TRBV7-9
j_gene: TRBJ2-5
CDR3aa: ASSHASGGETQY

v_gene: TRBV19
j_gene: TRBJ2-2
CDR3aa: ATRTGGVTGELF

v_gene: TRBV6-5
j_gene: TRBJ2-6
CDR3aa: ASSYRESGANVLT

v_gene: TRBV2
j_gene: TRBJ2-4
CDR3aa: ASRNQGENIQY

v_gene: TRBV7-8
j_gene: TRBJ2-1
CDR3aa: ASSPPGEGRGNEQF

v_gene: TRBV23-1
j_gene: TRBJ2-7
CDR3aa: ASRLAVVPYEQY

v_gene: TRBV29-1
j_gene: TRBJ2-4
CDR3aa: SAASQGIQY

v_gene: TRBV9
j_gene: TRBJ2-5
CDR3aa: ASSLQGLRETQY

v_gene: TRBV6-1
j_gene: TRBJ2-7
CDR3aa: ASSEADEAYEQY

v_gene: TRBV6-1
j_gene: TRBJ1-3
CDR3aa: ASSEATGGGNTIY

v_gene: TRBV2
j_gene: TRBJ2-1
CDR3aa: ATFPGPGGAYNEQF

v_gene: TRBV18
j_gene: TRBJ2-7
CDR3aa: ASSPRQEKYEQY

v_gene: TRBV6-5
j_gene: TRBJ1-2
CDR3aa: ASSSPGTPQEGYT

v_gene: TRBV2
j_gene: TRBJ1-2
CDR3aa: ASSGDYGYT

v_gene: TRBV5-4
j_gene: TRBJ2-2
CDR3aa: ASSSGLAGGPDGELF

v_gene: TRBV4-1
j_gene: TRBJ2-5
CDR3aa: ASSRLLKETQY

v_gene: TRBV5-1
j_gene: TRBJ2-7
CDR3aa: ASSLPGLAGNSYEQY

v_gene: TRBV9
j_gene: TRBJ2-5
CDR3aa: ASRPGQGEETQY